Below, 11 T cell receptor beta chains from the same sample are listed, as sequenced in a study of Tregs in tolerant kidney transplant recipients. Only in-frame clones appear in the TCRdb table, and some are missing; sequencing was by immunoSEQ multiplex PCR. The sample holds 85,000 to 95,000 clones, over 85% seen once. Sequencing was carried out using CD8+ T cells from blood. The receptors stem from a human donor in good health.

The chain recombines TRBV2 with TRBJ2-3; D assignment may be TRBD1 or TRBD2 (6 bases each). V gave up 7 bases and J gave up 6 bases, with 8 bases separating them. CDR1 is SNHLY, CDR2 FYNNEI, per germline. This CDR3 has 11 amino acids. The CDR3 sequence: CASKGGDTQYF. CDR3 nucleotide sequence: TGTGCCAGCAAAGGGGGGGATACGCAGTATTTT.

The chain carries TRBV19 and TRBJ1-2; 10 positions match TRBD1. Germline trimming cut 7 bases from V and 4 bases from J; bases unmatched to any gene: 18. Germline CDR1 and CDR2: LNHDA and SQIVND (reference sequence). The CDR3 has 18 amino acids. Here the CDR3 reads CASTTHPGQGSKTYGYTF. In DNA, the CDR3 is TGTGCCAGTACTACTCACCCGGGACAGGGGAGTAAGACCTATGGCTACACCTTC.

The genes are TRBV11-2 and TRBJ2-1; 8 bases fit TRBD2. This CDR3 is 16 amino acids long. V dropped 1 base and J dropped 7; count of bases not matched to a gene: 9. Germline assignment: CDR1 SGHAT and CDR2 FQNNGV. The CDR3 protein is CASSLALGLGDNEQFF. CDR3 DNA: TGTGCCAGCAGCTTAGCCCTGGGACTAGGGGATAATGAGCAGTTCTTC.

The chain carries TRBV7-9 and TRBJ2-7; TRBD1 is a possible D gene (5 bases). Germline CDR1 and CDR2: SEHNR and FQNEAQ (reference sequence). Deletions cut 5 bases from V and 2 bases from J, with 13 bases between. The CDR3 length is 14 residues. The chain's CDR3 is CASSPTDSPYEQYF. The CDR3 DNA follows: TGTGCCAGCAGCCCTACCGACAGCCCCTACGAGCAGTACTTC.

The chain carries TRBV27 and TRBJ2-2; no definite D call. Germline loops: CDR1 MNHEY, CDR2 SMNVEV (reference sequence). The V gene lost 4 bases and the J gene lost 1 base, with 7 bases spanning the gap. This CDR3 is built from 14 residues. In DNA, the CDR3 is TGTGCCAGCAGTTGGGCAATGAACACCGGGGAGCTGTTTTTT. This gives the protein CASSWAMNTGELFF.

The chain combines TRBV6-1 with TRBJ1-1; D gene ambiguous. The V end lost 4 bases, the J end lost 0 bases, and 15 bases lay between the germline ends. The CDR3 consists of 16 residues. Germline-derived CDR1 and CDR2 are MNHNS and SASEGT. This CDR3 reads CASSGLRDAMNTEAFF. CDR3 coding DNA: TGTGCCAGCAGTGGGTTACGGGATGCTATGAACACTGAAGCTTTCTTT.

CDR3 sequence reads: CASGALPPGDEQFF. Written as DNA, the CDR3 is TGTGCTAGTGGTGCCCTCCCGCCTGGGGATGAGCAGTTCTTC. The gene calls are TRBV12-5 and TRBJ2-1; no reliable D call. Germline CDR1 is LGHNT and CDR2 is FRNRAP. Trimming took 5 bases from V and 8 from J, leaving 16 bases between them. This CDR3 has 14 amino acids.

This chain joins TRBV5-1 and TRBJ2-3, with a possible D match to TRBD2 (6 bases). Germline CDR1 reads SGHRS; CDR2 reads YFSETQ. The CDR3 is 15 residues long. V dropped 7 bases and J dropped 2 bases, with 17 bases sitting between them. The CDR3: CASALGGVDTDTQYF. In DNA, the CDR3 is TGCGCCAGCGCCCTCGGGGGAGTGGACACAGATACGCAGTATTTT.

V usage is TRBV5-6 and J usage is TRBJ1-6; the D is unclear. Germline V gene sequence: CDR1 SGHDT, CDR2 YYEEEE. V lost 2 bases and J lost 6, with 9 bases in between. This CDR3 region has 14 residues. Written as DNA, the CDR3 is TGTGCCAGCAGCTTCCAACAGTCTAATTCACCCCTCCACTTT. The encoded protein is CASSFQQSNSPLHF.

V usage is TRBV4-2 and J usage is TRBJ2-1, with D uncertain. The CDR3 is 16 residues long. The ends were cut back, 0 bases at V and 2 bases at J, with 11 bases in the middle. Looked up from germline, CDR1 is LGHNA and CDR2 is YNFKEQ. CDR3 amino acids: CASSQEASGAYNEQFF. As DNA, the CDR3 is TGTGCCAGCAGCCAAGAAGCTTCTGGGGCCTACAATGAGCAGTTCTTC.

The chain is built from TRBV6-1 and TRBJ2-6; D not resolved. The V gene's germline CDR1 is MNHNS and CDR2 SASEGT. The CDR3 covers 15 residues. Trimming pared 0 bases from V and 0 bases from J, leaving 3 bases between. The CDR3 bases are TGTGCCAGCAGTGAAGCGAACTCTGGGGCCAACGTCCTGACTTTC. This encodes CASSEANSGANVLTF.